This passage covers 31 T cell receptor beta chains from one sample sequenced in a study of T cell responses to AZD1222 COVID-19 vaccine. TCRdb's copy holds only in-frame clones and misses some; the assay was immunoSEQ multiplex PCR. The sample consists of 150,000 to 200,000 clones, around nine tenths of them appearing once. The source was peripheral blood, collected on day 0 of AZD1222 vaccination. The receptors here all came from an adult in good health.

The chain couples TRBV19 to TRBJ2-1; TRBD2 matches at 8 bases. After removal of 1 base from V and 7 bases from J, the junction contained 6 bases not matched to a gene. Germline V gene data show CDR1 as LNHDA and CDR2 as SQIVND (reference sequence). This CDR3 is built from 15 residues. The CDR3 sequence is CASSIGRSGRNEQFF. Here the CDR3 DNA reads TGTGCCAGTAGTATAGGTAGGAGCGGGAGAAATGAGCAGTTCTTC.

The rearrangement uses TRBV10-3 and TRBJ2-1; unclear D gene. This CDR3 contains 16 residues. The germline V gene has CDR1 ENHRY and CDR2 SYGVKD. The V end was cut by 0 bases, the J end by 7 bases, with 16 bases between. CDR3 DNA: TGTGCCATCAGTGAGTCGTACAGCCCCAACGGGAATGAGCAGTTCTTC. Its translation is CAISESYSPNGNEQFF.

The chain couples TRBV12-3 or TRBV12-4 to TRBJ2-7; D not resolved. The CDR3 sequence is 13 residues long. Trimming stripped 2 bases from V and 5 bases from J, with 10 bases between. CDR3 amino acids: CASSLKRLHEQYF. The CDR3 DNA reads as TGTGCCAGCAGTTTAAAACGTCTTCACGAGCAGTACTTC.

This clone was observed a few times. The J gene is TRBJ2-2, the V gene TRBV19, with unresolved D. Germline CDR1 and CDR2: LNHDA and SQIVND (reference sequence). The CDR3 consists of 13 residues. Trimming stripped 5 bases from V and 5 bases from J, with 9 bases between. CDR3 nucleotides: TGTGCCAGTAGTGAGGACGGGACCGGGGAGCTGTTTTTT. Translation gives CASSEDGTGELFF. The complete variable domain, with remaining parts taken from reference TRBV19 and TRBJ2-2, reads DGGITQSPKYLFRKEGQNVTLSCEQNLNHDAMYWYRQDPGQGLRLIYYSQIVNDFQKGDIAEGYSVSREKKESFPLTVTSAQKNPTAFYLCASSEDGTGELFFGEGSRLTVL.

This clone has just a few counts. This chain links TRBV27 with TRBJ1-5; D is uncertain. V gave up 2 bases and J gave up 2 bases, with 10 bases separating them. Germline V gene lookup returns CDR1 MNHEY and CDR2 SMNVEV (reference sequence). The CDR3 sequence is 15 residues long. The CDR3 nucleotides are TGTGCCAGCAGTTTAATCCCTCCGGGCAATCAGCCCCAGCATTTT. It translates to CASSLIPPGNQPQHF.

The rearrangement uses TRBV11-3 and TRBJ2-3; no clear D. CDR1 SGHNT and CDR2 YENEEA come from the germline V gene. CDR3 length: 14 amino acids. Trimming cost V 5 bases and J 6 bases, with 15 bases left between them. DNA for the CDR3: TGTGCCAGCAGCGATATATACCGCAGTGATACGCAGTATTTT. Translating gives CASSDIYRSDTQYF.

The genes are TRBV2 and TRBJ2-7; TRBD2 agrees at 7 bases. CDR3 length equals 15 residues. Germline V gene sequence: CDR1 SNHLY, CDR2 FYNNEI. Unmatched junction bases numbered 12, after V lost 4 bases and J lost 6 bases. The CDR3 reads CASSGRLATPLEQYF. The CDR3 coding sequence is TGTGCCAGCAGTGGTAGACTAGCCACTCCCCTCGAGCAGTACTTC.

The rearrangement uses TRBV19 and TRBJ1-6; 7 bases agree with TRBD1. Germline CDR1 reads LNHDA; CDR2 reads SQIVND (reference sequence). V shed 6 bases and J 0 bases; nucleotides not matched to a gene: 5. The CDR3 is 16 residues long. The CDR3 loop is CASSATGSSYNSPLHF. For the CDR3, the DNA is TGTGCCAGTAGCGCGACAGGGAGCTCCTATAATTCACCCCTCCACTTT.

J is TRBJ1-1 and V is TRBV6-5, with a weak D call TRBD1 (6 bases). V shed 2 bases and J shed 2 bases, with 12 bases lying between them. The CDR3 contains 15 residues. CDR1 and CDR2 (germline): MNHEY, SVGAGI. DNA of the CDR3: TGTGCCAGCAGTTACGCCCGGACAGCAAACACTGAAGCTTTCTTT. The encoded protein is CASSYARTANTEAFF.

J is TRBJ2-7 and V is TRBV25-1; D possibly corresponds to TRBD1 (6 bases). The CDR3 extends over 14 amino acids. Germline V gene lookup returns CDR1 MGHDK and CDR2 SYGVNS. V was pared by 6 bases and J by 0 bases, with 12 bases between. CDR3 protein: CASSLGAGSYEQYF. The CDR3 DNA follows: TGTGCCAGCAGCCTGGGGGCCGGCTCCTACGAGCAGTACTTC.

The chain recombines TRBV30 with TRBJ2-3; 7 bases match TRBD1. This CDR3 spans 14 amino acids. Losses at the gene ends were 5 bases for V and 0 bases for J; bases not matched to a gene: 5. Germline V gene data show CDR1 as GTSNPN and CDR2 as SVGIG (reference sequence). The CDR3 spells CAWGQGQSTDTQYF. CDR3 bases: TGTGCCTGGGGCCAGGGACAGAGCACAGATACGCAGTATTTT.

This sequence joins TRBV14 and TRBJ1-2, with D unresolved. The CDR3 has 13 amino acids. Trimming removed 1 base from V and 0 bases from J, with 3 bases in between. Germline V gives CDR1 SGHDN, CDR2 FVKESK. The CDR3 protein is CASSQVPNYGYTF. For the CDR3, the DNA is TGTGCCAGCAGCCAAGTCCCTAACTATGGCTACACCTTC.

Worth noting for this clone: The same CDR3 also results from other DNA sequences found in this sample. The chain carries TRBV15 and TRBJ2-2; D is possibly TRBD1 or TRBD2 (5 bases each). V was cut by 1 base and J by 4 bases, with 13 bases left in between. CDR1 and CDR2 from the germline V gene are LNHNV and YYDKDF (reference sequence). The CDR3 covers 16 residues. The CDR3 sequence is CATSRGGTGGTGELFF. The CDR3 DNA follows: TGTGCCACCAGCAGAGGGGGGACCGGCGGCACCGGGGAGCTGTTTTTT.

V is TRBV4-1 and J is TRBJ2-7; possible D gene TRBD1, 6 bases. Trimming stripped 3 bases from V and 1 base from J, with 16 bases between. Germline lookup yields CDR1 MGHRA and CDR2 YSYEKL. The CDR3 contains 16 residues. The CDR3 nucleotides are TGCGCCAGCAGCCAGACCGGACAGCCATTTTCCTACGAGCAGTACTTC. Protein sequence: CASSQTGQPFSYEQYF.

V and J are TRBV4-1 and TRBJ1-1; D gene ambiguous. The CDR3 is 14 residues long. Trimming stripped 2 bases from V and 0 bases from J, with 7 bases between. Germline V lookup: CDR1 MGHRA, CDR2 YSYEKL. The CDR3 region is CASSQRALNTEAFF. The CDR3, as DNA: TGCGCCAGCAGCCAAAGGGCTCTGAACACTGAAGCTTTCTTT.

This chain uses TRBV25-1 with TRBJ1-3; tentatively, D is TRBD1 (5 bases). CDR3 length equals 14 residues. The V and J ends lost 6 bases and 6 bases respectively, with 15 bases between them. CDR1 is MGHDK, CDR2 SYGVNS, per germline. The CDR3 is CASRGPIGENTIYF. The CDR3 region has the DNA TGTGCCAGCAGGGGGCCTATAGGGGAAAACACCATATATTTT.

The chain carries TRBV12-3 or TRBV12-4 and TRBJ1-6; D unclear. The V gene lost 3 bases and the J gene lost 7 bases, with 7 bases spanning the gap. The CDR3 contains 13 residues. The DNA for the CDR3 is TGTGCCAGCAGTTTCAGGAACAATTCACCCCTCCACTTT. Its protein product is CASSFRNNSPLHF.

This sequence joins TRBV9 and TRBJ1-6; D remains unclear. Germline V lookup: CDR1 SGDLS, CDR2 YYNGEE. CDR3 length equals 14 residues. Trimming left V 2 bases short and J 10 bases short, with 13 bases between. The CDR3 DNA is TGTGCCAGCAGCGTTTCCGGGAACAACTCACCCCTCCACTTT. Its protein product is CASSVSGNNSPLHF.

The rearrangement uses TRBV5-1 and TRBJ1-4; D unclear. The CDR3 is 15 amino acids. The germline V and J ends were trimmed by 4 bases and 4 bases, with 14 bases remaining between them. Germline loops: CDR1 SGHRS, CDR2 YFSETQ. CDR3 in DNA: TGCGCCAGCAGCGTAGGAGAGGGTTATAATGAAAAACTGTTTTTT. Translated: CASSVGEGYNEKLFF.

This clone was observed a handful of times. The V and J genes are TRBV27 and TRBJ2-7; D gene uncertain. Germline V gene lookup returns CDR1 MNHEY and CDR2 SMNVEV (reference sequence). Deletions cut 6 bases from V and 4 bases from J, with 19 bases between. CDR3 size: 15 residues. DNA for the CDR3: TGTGCCAGCAGCCCTACAGATACCTCCTTATACGAGCAGTACTTC. It encodes CASSPTDTSLYEQYF.

J is TRBJ2-7 and V is TRBV7-9; 8 bases map to TRBD1. This CDR3 comprises 15 residues. V trimming: 5 bases; J trimming: 4 bases; junction bases outside the gene matches: 10. Germline-derived CDR1 and CDR2 are SEHNR and FQNEAQ (reference sequence). CDR3 in DNA: TGTGCCAGCAGCCCTGGACAGGGAACTTTGTACGAGCAGTACTTC. Translated: CASSPGQGTLYEQYF.

This clone was observed a single time. The gene calls are TRBV7-7 and TRBJ2-1; D is possibly TRBD2 (6 bases). Germline V CDR1 and CDR2: SSHAT, FNYEAQ (reference sequence). The CDR3 consists of 13 residues. V shed 5 bases and J shed 10 bases, with 15 bases lying between them. The CDR3 region has the DNA TGTGCCAGCAGCCGCGACCCGGAGGGGGAGCAGTTCTTC. As protein: CASSRDPEGEQFF.

The chain joins TRBV27 to TRBJ2-5; 11 positions agree with TRBD1. Germline V gives CDR1 MNHEY, CDR2 SMNVEV (reference sequence). This CDR3 contains 14 residues. The junction had 3 bases not matched to a gene; V was cut back by 5 bases and J by 4 bases. CDR3 protein: CASSLGTGGETQYF. The CDR3 region has the DNA TGTGCCAGCAGTCTCGGGACAGGGGGAGAGACCCAGTACTTC.

This clone showed up just once. The chain uses TRBV15 and TRBJ1-5, with a possible D match to TRBD1 (5 bases). The CDR3 has 15 residues. V was trimmed by 8 bases and J by 6 bases, leaving 20 bases between them. The germline CDR1 and CDR2 sequences are LNHNV and YYDKDF (reference sequence). The DNA of the CDR3 is TGTGCCACCGCTGATGGCCAGGGAGGGAGTCAGCCCCAGCATTTT. It translates to CATADGQGGSQPQHF.

The chain carries TRBV20-1 and TRBJ1-1; no firm D call. Germline lookup yields CDR1 DFQATT and CDR2 SNEGSKA (reference sequence). V was clipped by 3 bases and J by 8 bases, with 10 bases between them. The CDR3 runs to 11 residues. The CDR3 DNA is TGCAGTGCTAGTGATAAACACGAAGCTTTCTTT. It yields the protein CSASDKHEAFF.

This rearrangement joins TRBV30 to TRBJ1-1; D uncertain. This CDR3 has 12 amino acids. CDR1 is GTSNPN and CDR2 is SVGIG in the germline V gene (reference sequence). The V end lost 6 bases, the J end lost 1 base, and 9 bases lay between the germline ends. CDR3 residues: CACQGQNTEAFF. For the CDR3, the DNA is TGTGCCTGTCAAGGGCAGAACACTGAAGCTTTCTTT. The complete variable domain, with remaining parts taken from reference TRBV30 and TRBJ1-1, reads SQTIHQWPATLVQPVGSPLSLECTVEGTSNPNLYWYRQAAGRGLQLLFYSVGIGQISSEVPQNLSASRPQDRQFILSSKKLLLSDSGFYLCACQGQNTEAFFGQGTRLTVV.

V and J are TRBV18 and TRBJ1-2, with 10 bases aligning to TRBD1. V was clipped by 6 bases and J by 4 bases; unmatched bases: 20. Germline CDR1 reads KGHSH; CDR2 reads LQKENI. The CDR3 covers 19 residues. The CDR3 here is CASSPSPPSGQGRIYGYTF. The CDR3, as DNA: TGTGCCAGCTCCCCCAGCCCTCCTTCGGGACAGGGGAGGATCTATGGCTACACCTTC.

This clone was found once. The chain carries TRBV19 and TRBJ1-2, with a tentative D call TRBD1 (5 bases). The CDR3 runs to 14 residues. Germline loops: CDR1 LNHDA, CDR2 SQIVND (reference sequence). Trimming removed 4 bases at V and 6 bases at J, with 15 bases between. CDR3 sequence: CASSTPKTVHGYTF. In DNA form, the CDR3 reads TGTGCCAGTAGTACTCCAAAGACAGTACATGGCTACACCTTC.

The chain is built from TRBV5-8 and TRBJ1-2; the D is unclear. Looked up from germline, CDR1 is SGHTS and CDR2 is YDEGEE. Trimming pared 3 bases from V and 10 bases from J, leaving 16 bases between. CDR3 length equals 13 residues. The CDR3 bases are TGTGCCAGCAGCTCCTCGGGCCAGTCCACCTACACCTTC. Protein sequence: CASSSSGQSTYTF.

This clone was counted only a few times. The chain couples TRBV18 to TRBJ1-1, with 8 bases identical to TRBD1. The CDR3 covers 16 residues. Per the germline V gene, CDR1 is KGHSH and CDR2 is LQKENI. Germline trimming cut 2 bases from V and 2 bases from J; bases unmatched to any gene: 7. Here the CDR3 reads CASSPNRGSANTEAFF. The DNA of the CDR3 is TGTGCCAGCTCACCAAACAGGGGGTCGGCAAACACTGAAGCTTTCTTT. Based on the CDR3 plus reference TRBV18 and TRBJ1-1, the full variable domain is NAGVMQNPRHLVRRRGQEARLRCSPMKGHSHVYWYRQLPEEGLKFMVYLQKENIIDESGMPKERFSAEFPKEGPSILRIQQVVRGDSAAYFCASSPNRGSANTEAFFGQGTRLTVV.

This clone is a singleton in its sample. The chain recombines TRBV15 with TRBJ2-7; the D gene is possibly TRBD2 (5 bases). The CDR3 length is 14 residues. Germline CDR1 is LNHNV and CDR2 is YYDKDF (reference sequence). The V gene lost 5 bases and the J gene lost 5 bases, with 16 bases spanning the gap. The chain's CDR3 is CATSGEYQVDEQYF. CDR3 in DNA: TGTGCCACCAGCGGGGAGTATCAGGTGGACGAGCAGTACTTC.